Described below is a single TCR beta chain sequence and its context. Trimming pared 3 bases from V and 2 bases from J, leaving 10 bases between. Germline V CDR1 and CDR2: SQVTM, ANQGSEA. This CDR3 is built from 14 residues. This entry is derived from a study of blood T cell repertoires in COVID-19. About the research overall: COVID-19 samples, acute and convalescent, were from the United States, Italy and Spain. Sources were T cells, B-cell-depleted T cells, or PBMCs; the material itself was cDNA or gDNA.

In the study's own analysis: Amplification from reference gene primers served as the basis for estimated nucleated cell counts. Repertoires were generated with immunoSEQ multiplex PCR, while TCRdb's copy carries only in-frame clones and drops some. The V and J calls and clone size come from that table; D and trimming were worked out from the DNA. This table has approximately 150,000 clones, 80% to 85% appearing once. The chain joins TRBV29-1 to TRBJ2-2; D remains ambiguous. The clonotype was recovered from a human donor in a cohort sampled during active COVID-19. Material: peripheral blood. CDR3 loop: CSVDLGDNTGELFF. CDR3 nucleotides: TGCAGCGTTGATCTCGGAGATAACACCGGGGAGCTGTTTTTT.